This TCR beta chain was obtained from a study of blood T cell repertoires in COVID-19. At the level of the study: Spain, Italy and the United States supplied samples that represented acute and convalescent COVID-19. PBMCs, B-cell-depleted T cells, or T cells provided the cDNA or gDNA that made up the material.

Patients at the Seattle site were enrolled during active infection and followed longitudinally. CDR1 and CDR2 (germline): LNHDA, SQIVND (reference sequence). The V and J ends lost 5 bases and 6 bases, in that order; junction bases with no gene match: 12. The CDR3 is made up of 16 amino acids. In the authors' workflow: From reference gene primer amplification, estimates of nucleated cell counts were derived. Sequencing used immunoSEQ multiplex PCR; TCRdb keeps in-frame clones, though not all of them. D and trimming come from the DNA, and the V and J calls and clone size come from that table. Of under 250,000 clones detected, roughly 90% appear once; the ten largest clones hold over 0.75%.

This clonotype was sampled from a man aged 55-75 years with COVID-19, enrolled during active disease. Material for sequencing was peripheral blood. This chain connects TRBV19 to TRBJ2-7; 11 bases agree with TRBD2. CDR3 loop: CASSDPSGGLLAEQYF. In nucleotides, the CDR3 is TGTGCCAGTAGTGACCCTAGCGGGGGGTTGTTGGCCGAGCAGTACTTC.